Included here is one TCR beta chain sequence, with context. Its antigen is undetermined. Germline V lookup: CDR1 ENHRY, CDR2 SYGVKD. The CDR3 covers 18 residues. Trimming at V came to 4 bases and at J to 7 bases, leaving 11 bases not matched to a gene. The sample originates from a study of cytomegalovirus exposure and HLA in healthy donors. Turning to the study itself: In an early release, HLA-typed donors contributed 75 million to 85 million unique TCR sequences. Study-wide results and caveats: An apparent linkage of common viral pathogens to several of the most significant clusters emerged in a later analysis.

The primer mix had 60 Vbeta and 13 Jbeta primers. Original processing notes: Per a later analysis, the number of unique TCR beta chains was approximately 80 million, of which roughly 9.9 million were shared. This table comes from immunoSEQ multiplex PCR, and its TCRdb copy is limited to in-frame clones, with some not included. V and J calls and clone size come straight from that table; D and trimming were deduced from the DNA. In all, the sample yields under 250,000 clones. Nominally healthy donors provided the samples, though records likely missed some immune exposures. The rearrangement joins TRBV10-3 to TRBJ2-1; 15 nucleotides line up with TRBD2. What was sequenced was PBMCs. This clonotype originated in a girl aged 2-10 years in good health and CMV-seropositive. CDR3 in DNA: TGTGCCATCAGTGTACAAAACCGAGGACTAGCGGGAGGGAATGAGCAGTTCTTC. Amino acid sequence: CAISVQNRGLAGGNEQFF.